The T cell receptor (beta chain) described here comes from a study of CD8 T cells in Susac syndrome. Regarding the study as a whole: In its TCR sequencing and HLA analysis, the study acknowledged that the number of individuals was relatively small.

The study sequenced TCR beta in blood CD8+ and CD4+ T cells. FACS was used to enrich TEMRA cells, whereas the CD8+ and CD4+ T cells were obtained by negative isolation. Random hexamers were used to reverse transcribe roughly 0.45 to 1 ug of RNA. The TCR beta CDR3 was amplified by immunoSEQ multiplex PCR across 54 Vbeta, 13 Jbeta. TCRdb recomputed calls from the immunoSEQ multiplex PCR reads with MiXCR, one row per CDR3 protein. This sample has 150,000 to 200,000 distinct CDR3 sequences, with 92% found just once. The CDR3 is 17 amino acids. Per germline, CDR1 DFQATT and CDR2 SNEGSKA (reference sequence). Comments on this clonotype: Its antigen is not known. Germline and junction disagree at one end, which may indicate a read error.

The chain recombines TRBV20-1 with TRBJ1-6, with D uncertain. Sequencing was carried out using CD4+ T cells from PBMCs. This clonotype was obtained from a human donor in good health. The CDR3 loop reads CSARDSKDPAYSSPLHF. The CDR3 coding sequence is TGCAGTGCTAGAGATTCAAAGGACCCTGCGTATAGTTCACCCCTCCACTTT.